Below are 5 T cell receptor beta chains sequenced from a single sample in a study of T cells in Graves' hyperthyroidism and ophthalmopathy. RNA transcripts gave rise to amplified TCR beta CDR3 regions. An initial round of RT-PCR targeting the TCR CDR3 relied on the HTBI primer set. TCRdb redid the calling of the multiplex PCR reads with MiXCR, one entry per CDR3 protein. The table has hundreds of thousands of distinct CDR3 sequences, about 12% seen once; the top ten hold 9.2%. Specimen: blood. The source of these receptors is a woman younger than 30 with Graves' hyperthyroidism.

The chain recombines TRBV12-3 or TRBV12-4 with TRBJ2-7; maybe TRBD2 (5 bases). The ends were cut back, 2 bases at V and 6 bases at J, with 14 bases in the middle. There are 14 residues in the CDR3. The CDR3 sequence: CASSLSQGRGEQYF. Here the CDR3 DNA reads TGTGCCAGCAGTTTAAGTCAAGGACGGGGCGAGCAGTACTTC.

The V call is TRBV9, the J call TRBJ2-7, with D perhaps matching TRBD1 (6 bases). Trimming removed 0 bases from V and 3 bases from J, with 16 bases in between. The CDR3 length is 16 residues. Germline V lookup: CDR1 SGDLS, CDR2 YYNGEE. CDR3 sequence (DNA): TGTGCCAGCAGCGTAGGCTCCAACAGGGAACACTACGAGCAGTACTTC. Translation: CASSVGSNREHYEQYF.

Details on this clonotype: This could be a read error, since a much larger clone is one nucleotide away. The V and J genes are TRBV10-3 and TRBJ2-4; a weak D match, TRBD2 (5 bases). Per germline, CDR1 ENHRY and CDR2 SYGVKD. The V gene lost 9 bases and the J gene lost 6 bases, with 12 bases spanning the gap. This CDR3 comprises 12 residues. DNA of the CDR3: TGTGCCATTATCGAGGGCATAAACATTCAGTACTTC. This codes for CAIIEGINIQYF.

This clonotype appeared many times. The chain joins TRBV5-1 to TRBJ2-7; D unresolved. CDR1 and CDR2 from the germline V gene are SGHRS and YFSETQ. Between the trimmed V and J ends, which lost 2 bases and 4 bases, there was a span of 16 bases. The CDR3 extends over 15 amino acids. The CDR3 loop is CASSLQVSQPYEQYF. The CDR3 DNA is TGCGCCAGCAGCTTACAAGTCAGTCAACCTTACGAGCAGTACTTC.

This sequence joins TRBV10-3 and TRBJ1-3; D uncertain. Trimming cost V 6 bases and J 0 bases, with 18 bases left between them. Germline V lookup: CDR1 ENHRY, CDR2 SYGVKD. This CDR3 comprises 17 residues. The CDR3 loop reads CAISRTGATLSGNTIYF. The CDR3 DNA reads as TGTGCCATCAGCCGGACCGGCGCCACCCTCTCTGGAAACACCATATATTTT.